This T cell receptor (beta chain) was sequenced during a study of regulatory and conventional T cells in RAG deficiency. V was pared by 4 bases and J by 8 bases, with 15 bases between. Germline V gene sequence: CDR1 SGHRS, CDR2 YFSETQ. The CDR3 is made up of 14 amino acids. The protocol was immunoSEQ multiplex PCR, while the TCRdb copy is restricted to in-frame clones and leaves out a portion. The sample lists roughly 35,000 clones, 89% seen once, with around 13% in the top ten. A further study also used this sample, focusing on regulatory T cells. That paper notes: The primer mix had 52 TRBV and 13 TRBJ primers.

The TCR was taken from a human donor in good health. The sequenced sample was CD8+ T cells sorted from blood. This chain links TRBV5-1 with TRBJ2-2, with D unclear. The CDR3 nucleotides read TGCGCCAGCAGCCCCCAGACCGGTCCTGGGGAGCTGTTTTTT. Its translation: CASSPQTGPGELFF.